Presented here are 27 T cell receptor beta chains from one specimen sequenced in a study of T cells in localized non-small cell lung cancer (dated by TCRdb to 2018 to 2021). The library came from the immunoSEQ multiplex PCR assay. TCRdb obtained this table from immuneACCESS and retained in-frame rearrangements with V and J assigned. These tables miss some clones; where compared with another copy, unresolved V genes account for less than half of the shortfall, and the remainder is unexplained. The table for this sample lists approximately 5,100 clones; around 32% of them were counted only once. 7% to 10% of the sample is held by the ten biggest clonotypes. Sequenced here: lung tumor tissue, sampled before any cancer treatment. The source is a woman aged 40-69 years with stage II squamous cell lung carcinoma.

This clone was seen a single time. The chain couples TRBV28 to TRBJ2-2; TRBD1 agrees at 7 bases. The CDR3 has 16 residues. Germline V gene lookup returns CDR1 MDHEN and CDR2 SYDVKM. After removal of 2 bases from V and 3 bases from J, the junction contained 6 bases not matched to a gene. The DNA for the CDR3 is TGTGCCAGCAGTTTAGACCACGACAGGGACACCGGGGAGCTGTTTTTT. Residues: CASSLDHDRDTGELFF.

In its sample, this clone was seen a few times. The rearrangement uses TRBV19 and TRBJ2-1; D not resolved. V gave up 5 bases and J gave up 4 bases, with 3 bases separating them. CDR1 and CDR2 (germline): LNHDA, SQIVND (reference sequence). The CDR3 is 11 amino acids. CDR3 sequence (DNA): TGTGCCAGTAGTGAATACAATGAGCAGTTCTTC. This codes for CASSEYNEQFF.

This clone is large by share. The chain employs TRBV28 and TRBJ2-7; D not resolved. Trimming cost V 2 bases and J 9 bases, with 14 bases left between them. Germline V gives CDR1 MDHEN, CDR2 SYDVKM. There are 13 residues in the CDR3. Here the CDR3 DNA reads TGTGCCAGCAGTTTACTGAGTCCAGCCGTGCAGTACTTC. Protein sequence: CASSLLSPAVQYF.

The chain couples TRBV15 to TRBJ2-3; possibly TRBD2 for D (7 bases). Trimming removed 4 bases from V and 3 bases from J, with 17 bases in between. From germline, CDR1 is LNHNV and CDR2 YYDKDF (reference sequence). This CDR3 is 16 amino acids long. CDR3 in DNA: TGTGCCACCAGCACGTATGGGGGGGCCGGAACAGATACGCAGTATTTT. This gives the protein CATSTYGGAGTDTQYF.

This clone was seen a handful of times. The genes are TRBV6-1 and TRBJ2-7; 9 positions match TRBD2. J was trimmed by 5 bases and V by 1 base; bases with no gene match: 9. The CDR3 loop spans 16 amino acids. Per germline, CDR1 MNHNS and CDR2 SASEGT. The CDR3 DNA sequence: TGTGCCAGCAGTGAAGAGGCGGGAGGGGTGTGGAACGAGCAGTACTTC. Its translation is CASSEEAGGVWNEQYF.

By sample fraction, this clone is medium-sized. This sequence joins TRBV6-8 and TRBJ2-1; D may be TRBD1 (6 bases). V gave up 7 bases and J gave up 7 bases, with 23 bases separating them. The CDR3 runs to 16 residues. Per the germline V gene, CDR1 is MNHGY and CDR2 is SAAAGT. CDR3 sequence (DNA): TGTGCCAGCACCTCCCTGGTGGCAGGGGTCGGGAATGAGCAGTTCTTC. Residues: CASTSLVAGVGNEQFF.

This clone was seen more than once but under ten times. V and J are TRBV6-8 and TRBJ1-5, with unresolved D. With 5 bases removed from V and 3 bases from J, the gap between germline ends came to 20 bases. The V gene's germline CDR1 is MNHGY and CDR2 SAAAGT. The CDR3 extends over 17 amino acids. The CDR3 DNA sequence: TGTGCCAGCAGTGATCTTTTCGACGTAGGCCACAATCAGCCCCAGCATTTT. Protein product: CASSDLFDVGHNQPQHF.

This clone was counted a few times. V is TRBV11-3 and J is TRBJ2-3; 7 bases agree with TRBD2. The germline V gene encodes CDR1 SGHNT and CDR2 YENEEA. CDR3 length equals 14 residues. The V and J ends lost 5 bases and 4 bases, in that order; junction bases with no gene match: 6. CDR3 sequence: CASSPQAGADTQYF. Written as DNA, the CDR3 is TGTGCCAGCAGCCCGCAGGCGGGAGCAGATACGCAGTATTTT.

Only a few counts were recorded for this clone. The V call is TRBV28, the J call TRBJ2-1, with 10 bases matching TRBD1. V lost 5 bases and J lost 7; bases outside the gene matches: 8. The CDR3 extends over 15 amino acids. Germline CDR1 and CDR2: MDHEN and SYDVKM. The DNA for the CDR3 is TGTGCCAGCAGTCTTGACAGGGGGCGCGTGAATGAGCAGTTCTTC. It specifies CASSLDRGRVNEQFF.

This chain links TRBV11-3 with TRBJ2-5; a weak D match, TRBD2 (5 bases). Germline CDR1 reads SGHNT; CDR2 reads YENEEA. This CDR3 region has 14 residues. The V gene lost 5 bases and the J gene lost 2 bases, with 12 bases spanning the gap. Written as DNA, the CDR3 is TGTGCCAGCAGCCCCCGGAGGTTGCAAGAGACCCAGTACTTC. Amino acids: CASSPRRLQETQYF. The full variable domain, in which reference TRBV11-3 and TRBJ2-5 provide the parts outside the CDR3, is EAGVVQSPRYKIIEKKQPVAFWCNPISGHNTLYWYLQNLGQGPELLIRYENEEAVDDSQLPKDRFSAERLKGVDSTLKIQPAELGDSAVYLCASSPRRLQETQYFGPGTRLLVL.

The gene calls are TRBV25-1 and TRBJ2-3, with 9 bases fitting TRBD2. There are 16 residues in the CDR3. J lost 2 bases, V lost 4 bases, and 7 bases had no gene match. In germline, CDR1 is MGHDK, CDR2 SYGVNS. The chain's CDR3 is CASSAGVAGDTDTQYF. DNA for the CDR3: TGTGCCAGCAGTGCCGGTGTAGCGGGGGACACAGATACGCAGTATTTT.

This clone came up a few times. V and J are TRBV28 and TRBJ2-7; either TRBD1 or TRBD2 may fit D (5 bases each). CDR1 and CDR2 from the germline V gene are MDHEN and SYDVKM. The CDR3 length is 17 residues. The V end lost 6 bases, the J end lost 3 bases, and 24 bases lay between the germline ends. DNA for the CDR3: TGTGCCAGCAGCTCCCGGGGCAGGGTAGGGCTAAGCTACGAGCAGTACTTC. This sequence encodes CASSSRGRVGLSYEQYF.

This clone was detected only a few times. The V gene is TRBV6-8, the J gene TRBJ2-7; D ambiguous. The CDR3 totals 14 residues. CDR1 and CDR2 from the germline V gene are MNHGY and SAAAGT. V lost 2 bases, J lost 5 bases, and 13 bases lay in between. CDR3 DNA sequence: TGTGCCAGCAGTTACGATGCTAGAGGAGACGAGCAGTACTTC. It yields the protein CASSYDARGDEQYF.

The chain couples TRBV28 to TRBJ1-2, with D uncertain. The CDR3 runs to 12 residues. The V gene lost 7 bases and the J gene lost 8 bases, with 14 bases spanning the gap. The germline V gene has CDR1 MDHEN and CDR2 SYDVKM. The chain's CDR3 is CASTLPGRGYTF. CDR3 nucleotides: TGTGCCAGCACCTTGCCCGGACGCGGCTACACCTTC.

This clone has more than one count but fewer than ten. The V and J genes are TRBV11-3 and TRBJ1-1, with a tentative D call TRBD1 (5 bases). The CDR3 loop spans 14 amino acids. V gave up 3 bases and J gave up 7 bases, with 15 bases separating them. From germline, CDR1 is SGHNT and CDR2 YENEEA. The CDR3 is CASSFPGKGSEAFF. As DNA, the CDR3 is TGTGCCAGCAGCTTTCCAGGGAAGGGAAGTGAAGCTTTCTTT.

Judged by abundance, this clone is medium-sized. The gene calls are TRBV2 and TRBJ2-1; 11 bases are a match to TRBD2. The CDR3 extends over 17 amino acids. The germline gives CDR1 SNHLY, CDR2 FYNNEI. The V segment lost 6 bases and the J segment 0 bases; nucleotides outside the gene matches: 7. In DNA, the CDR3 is TGTGCCAGCAGGGACGGGACTAGCGGCCCCTCCTACAATGAGCAGTTCTTC. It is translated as CASRDGTSGPSYNEQFF.

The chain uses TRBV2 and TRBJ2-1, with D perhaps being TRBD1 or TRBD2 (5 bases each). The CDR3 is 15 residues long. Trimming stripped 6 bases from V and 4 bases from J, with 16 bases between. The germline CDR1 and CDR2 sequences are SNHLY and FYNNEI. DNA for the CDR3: TGTGCCAGCAGACGCCGGGACCTGCCATACAATGAGCAGTTCTTC. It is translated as CASRRRDLPYNEQFF.

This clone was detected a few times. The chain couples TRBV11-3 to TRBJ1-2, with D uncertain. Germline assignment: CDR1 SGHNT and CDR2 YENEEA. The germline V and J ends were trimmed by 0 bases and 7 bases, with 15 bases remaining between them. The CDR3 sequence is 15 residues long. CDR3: CASSLEVAKSLGYTF. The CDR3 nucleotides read TGTGCCAGCAGCTTAGAAGTGGCCAAGAGTCTTGGCTACACCTTC.

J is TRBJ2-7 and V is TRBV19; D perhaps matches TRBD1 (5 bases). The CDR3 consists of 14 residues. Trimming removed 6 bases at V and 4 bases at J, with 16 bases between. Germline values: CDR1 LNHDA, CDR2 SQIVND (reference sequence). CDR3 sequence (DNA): TGTGCCAGTAGCCAAGGGGCCCTCTCATACGAGCAGTACTTC. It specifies CASSQGALSYEQYF.

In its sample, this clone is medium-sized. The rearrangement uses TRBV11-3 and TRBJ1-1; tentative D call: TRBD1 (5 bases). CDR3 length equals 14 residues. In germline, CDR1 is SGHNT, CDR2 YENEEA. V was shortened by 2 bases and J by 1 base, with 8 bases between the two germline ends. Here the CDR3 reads CASSLPGSNTEAFF. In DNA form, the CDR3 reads TGTGCCAGCAGCTTACCAGGGTCGAACACTGAAGCTTTCTTT.

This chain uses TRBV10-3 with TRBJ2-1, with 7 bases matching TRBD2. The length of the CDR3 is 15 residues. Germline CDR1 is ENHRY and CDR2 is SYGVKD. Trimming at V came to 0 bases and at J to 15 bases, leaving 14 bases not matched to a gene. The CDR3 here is CAISESGGSPLGAFF. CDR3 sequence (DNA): TGTGCCATCAGTGAGTCGGGGGGGTCTCCCTTAGGCGCGTTCTTC.

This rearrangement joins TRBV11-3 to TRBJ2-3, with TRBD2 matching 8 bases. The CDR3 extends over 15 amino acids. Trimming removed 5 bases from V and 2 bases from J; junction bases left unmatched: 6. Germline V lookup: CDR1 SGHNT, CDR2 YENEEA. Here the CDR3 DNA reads TGTGCCAGCAGCAGATTAGCGGGGAACACAGATACGCAGTATTTT. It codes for CASSRLAGNTDTQYF. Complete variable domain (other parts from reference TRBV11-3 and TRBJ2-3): EAGVVQSPRYKIIEKKQPVAFWCNPISGHNTLYWYLQNLGQGPELLIRYENEEAVDDSQLPKDRFSAERLKGVDSTLKIQPAELGDSAVYLCASSRLAGNTDTQYFGPGTRLTVL.

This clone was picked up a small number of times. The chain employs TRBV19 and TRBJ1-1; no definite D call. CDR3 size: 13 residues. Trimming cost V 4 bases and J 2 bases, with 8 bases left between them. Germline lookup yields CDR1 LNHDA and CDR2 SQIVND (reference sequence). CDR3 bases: TGTGCCAGTAGTACCGGAGGAAACACTGAAGCTTTCTTT. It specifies CASSTGGNTEAFF.

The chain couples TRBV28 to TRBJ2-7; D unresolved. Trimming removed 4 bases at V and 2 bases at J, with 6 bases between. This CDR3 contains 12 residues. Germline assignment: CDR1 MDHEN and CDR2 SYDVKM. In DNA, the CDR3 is TGTGCCAGCAGTTATGAACCCTACGAGCAGTACTTC. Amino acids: CASSYEPYEQYF.

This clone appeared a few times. The CDR3 sequence: CATSRDTTGDTQYF. The CDR3 DNA sequence: TGTGCCACCAGCAGAGACACGACAGGAGATACGCAGTATTTT. The J gene is TRBJ2-3, the V gene TRBV15; tentatively, D is TRBD1 (6 bases). The CDR3 covers 14 residues. CDR1 LNHNV and CDR2 YYDKDF come from the germline V gene (reference sequence). Trimming left V 0 bases short and J 5 bases short, with 9 bases between.

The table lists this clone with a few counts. In nucleotides, the CDR3 is TGTGCCAGCAAGACCGCTACAGGTACCTACGAGCAGTACTTC. It yields the protein CASKTATGTYEQYF. This rearrangement joins TRBV6-8 to TRBJ2-7; maybe TRBD1 (5 bases). The CDR3 covers 14 residues. V was cut by 7 bases and J by 2 bases, with 15 bases left in between. Germline V gives CDR1 MNHGY, CDR2 SAAAGT.

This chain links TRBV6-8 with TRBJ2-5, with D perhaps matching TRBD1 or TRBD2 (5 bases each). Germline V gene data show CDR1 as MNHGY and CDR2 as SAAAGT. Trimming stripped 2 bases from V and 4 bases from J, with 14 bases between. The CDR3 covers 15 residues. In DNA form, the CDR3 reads TGTGCCAGCAGTTACGCCTCGGGACCCTTAGAGACCCAGTACTTC. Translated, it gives CASSYASGPLETQYF.